This entry lists 19 T cell receptor beta chains sequenced from one sample in a study of chemoradiotherapy in HPV16-positive cancers. Here immunoSEQ multiplex PCR was the method, and the copy in TCRdb shows in-frame clones only, minus some. The table shows thousands of clones, with 80% to 90% occurring only once. The starting material was tumor tissue, obtained from a patient who underwent chemoradiotherapy. These receptors were taken from a human donor with HPV-associated anogenital cancer.

The chain combines TRBV7-9 with TRBJ2-1; D remains ambiguous. The CDR3 length is 14 residues. Germline values: CDR1 SEHNR, CDR2 FQNEAQ (reference sequence). Trimming left V 3 bases short and J 4 bases short, with 10 bases between. CDR3 residues: CASSLDVLYNEQFF. In nucleotides, the CDR3 is TGTGCCAGCAGCTTGGACGTGCTTTACAATGAGCAGTTCTTC.

By frequency in the sample, this clone is large. The V gene is TRBV19, the J gene TRBJ2-6; perhaps TRBD2 as D (6 bases). V dropped 3 bases and J dropped 12 bases, with 12 bases sitting between them. Germline V gene data show CDR1 as LNHDA and CDR2 as SQIVND (reference sequence). The CDR3 loop spans 13 amino acids. CDR3 DNA: TGTGCCAGTAGTATCTCTCGGCGGGGCGTCCTGACTTTC. Its protein is CASSISRRGVLTF.

This chain connects TRBV2 to TRBJ1-6; D remains ambiguous. Trimming removed 5 bases from V and 7 bases from J, with 0 bases in between. There are 10 residues in the CDR3. The germline gives CDR1 SNHLY, CDR2 FYNNEI. CDR3 in DNA: TGTGCCAGCAGTAATTCACCCCTCCACTTT. It specifies CASSNSPLHF. Variable domain in full (rest from reference TRBV2 and TRBJ1-6): EPEVTQTPSHQVTQMGQEVILRCVPISNHLYFYWYRQILGQKVEFLVSFYNNEISEKSEIFDDQFSVERPDGSNFTLKIRSTKLEDSAMYFCASSNSPLHFGNGTRLTVT.

The chain combines TRBV11-2 with TRBJ1-2, with 7 bases fitting TRBD1. This CDR3 spans 15 amino acids. CDR1 and CDR2 from the germline V gene are SGHAT and FQNNGV. The V gene end was trimmed by 5 bases and the J gene end by 4 bases; junction bases not matched to a gene: 10. The CDR3 DNA is TGTGCCAGCAGCATACAGGGGATCGCAGGCTATGGCTACACCTTC. This translates into CASSIQGIAGYGYTF. Looking up the rest from reference TRBV11-2 and TRBJ1-2 gives the full variable domain: EAGVAQSPRYKIIEKRQSVAFWCNPISGHATLYWYQQILGQGPKLLIQFQNNGVVDDSQLPKDRFSAERLKGVDSTLKIQPAKLEDSAVYLCASSIQGIAGYGYTFGSGTRLTVV.

This chain joins TRBV5-1 and TRBJ1-2; D remains unclear. Germline-derived CDR1 and CDR2 are SGHRS and YFSETQ. The CDR3 consists of 13 residues. Trimming removed 1 base from V and 2 bases from J, with 6 bases in between. The CDR3 reads CASSLSENYGYTF. CDR3 DNA: TGCGCCAGCAGCTTGTCCGAGAACTATGGCTACACCTTC.

This clone was picked up one time. This sequence joins TRBV10-2 and TRBJ2-5; TRBD1 matches 7 bases. V lost 8 bases and J lost 5; bases outside the gene matches: 5. The CDR3 extends over 12 amino acids. CDR1 is WSHSY, CDR2 SAAADI, per germline. CDR3 sequence: CASRQGSETQYF. As DNA, the CDR3 is TGCGCCAGCCGACAGGGATCCGAGACCCAGTACTTC.

J is TRBJ2-7 and V is TRBV7-8; weak D call: TRBD1 (6 bases). The CDR3 contains 14 residues. CDR1 is SGHVS and CDR2 is FQNEAQ in the germline V gene. The V and J ends lost 7 bases and 2 bases respectively, with 15 bases between them. The CDR3 nucleotides read TGTGCCAGCACCACCCGGGACACAACCTACGAGCAGTACTTC. This codes for CASTTRDTTYEQYF.

This clone was seen a single time. The chain carries TRBV20-1 and TRBJ1-2; D remains unclear. V was pared by 1 base and J by 8 bases, with 8 bases between. The CDR3 extends over 11 amino acids. The germline CDR1 and CDR2 sequences are DFQATT and SNEGSKA (reference sequence). The CDR3 DNA sequence: TGCAGTGCTAGAGGGATTTCGGGCTACACCTTC. Protein sequence: CSARGISGYTF.

The chain links TRBV5-1 to TRBJ2-3, with 7 bases fitting TRBD2. This CDR3 has 14 residues. Germline V CDR1 and CDR2: SGHRS, YFSETQ. J was trimmed by 0 bases and V by 2 bases; bases with no gene match: 0. CDR3 sequence: CASSFGGSTDTQYF. The CDR3 DNA is TGCGCCAGCAGCTTCGGGGGGAGCACAGATACGCAGTATTTT.

V and J are TRBV6-1 and TRBJ1-6; D unresolved. The V end was cut by 2 bases, the J end by 0 bases, with 11 bases between. Germline V lookup: CDR1 MNHNS, CDR2 SASEGT. This CDR3 has 17 amino acids. The chain's CDR3 is CASSESAGDSYNSPLHF. CDR3 in DNA: TGTGCCAGCAGTGAATCGGCAGGCGACTCCTATAATTCACCCCTCCACTTT.

The chain recombines TRBV15 with TRBJ2-3; TRBD2 matches 7 bases. CDR1 and CDR2 from the germline V gene are LNHNV and YYDKDF (reference sequence). The junction had 5 bases not matched to a gene; V was cut back by 3 bases and J by 2 bases. The CDR3 has 15 residues. CDR3 region: CATSSPSGATDTQYF. CDR3 bases: TGTGCCACCAGCAGCCCAAGCGGGGCCACAGATACGCAGTATTTT.

The sample holds one count of this clone. The chain is built from TRBV25-1 and TRBJ1-3, with a possible D match to TRBD1 (6 bases). The CDR3 consists of 16 residues. Trimming removed 8 bases from V and 3 bases from J, with 20 bases in between. Germline CDR1 reads MGHDK; CDR2 reads SYGVNS. The CDR3 coding sequence is TGTGCCAGCCCAGGGGATAGTGTTTTCTTTGGAAACACCATATATTTT. This gives the protein CASPGDSVFFGNTIYF.

The gene calls are TRBV7-9 and TRBJ1-2; possible D gene TRBD1, 5 bases. Germline V gene data show CDR1 as SEHNR and CDR2 as FQNEAQ (reference sequence). V gave up 3 bases and J gave up 5 bases, with 10 bases separating them. The CDR3 runs 13 residues. This CDR3 is CASSLAGGYGYTF. The CDR3, as DNA: TGTGCCAGCAGCTTGGCGGGGGGGTATGGCTACACCTTC.

In its sample, this clone was seen a few times. CDR3: CASSLAGSLEQYF. CDR3 DNA sequence: TGTGCCAGCAGCTTAGCAGGGTCCCTCGAGCAGTACTTC. J is TRBJ2-7 and V is TRBV11-2; tentative D call: TRBD1 (5 bases). The germline gives CDR1 SGHAT, CDR2 FQNNGV. This CDR3 is 13 amino acids long. V lost 1 base to trimming and J lost 6 bases, with 10 bases between them.

This chain uses TRBV2 with TRBJ2-3; unclear D gene. V was shortened by 8 bases and J by 0 bases, with 9 bases between the two germline ends. Germline lookup yields CDR1 SNHLY and CDR2 FYNNEI. The length of the CDR3 is 13 residues. The CDR3 protein is CASERRSTDTQYF. The DNA of the CDR3 is TGTGCCAGCGAAAGACGGAGCACAGATACGCAGTATTTT.

The chain is built from TRBV18 and TRBJ2-6, with TRBD2 identical over 7 bases. V lost 3 bases, J lost 2 bases, and 7 bases stayed unmatched. This CDR3 comprises 17 residues. CDR1 KGHSH and CDR2 LQKENI come from the germline V gene. Written as DNA, the CDR3 is TGTGCCAGCTCACCTCGAGTGGGGGGGGCTGGGGCCAACGTCCTGACTTTC. As protein: CASSPRVGGAGANVLTF.

The genes are TRBV7-3 and TRBJ2-5; a weak D match, TRBD2 (6 bases). The germline V gene has CDR1 SGHTA and CDR2 FQGTGA. The CDR3 totals 13 residues. Trimming took 4 bases from V and 7 from J, leaving 13 bases between them. The CDR3 here is CASSSQGGGTQYF. In DNA, the CDR3 is TGTGCCAGCAGCTCCCAGGGAGGCGGGACCCAGTACTTC.

The genes are TRBV7-2 and TRBJ2-2; D is unresolved. The CDR3 spans 13 residues. Germline values: CDR1 SGHTA, CDR2 FQGNSA. The V gene lost 6 bases and the J gene lost 2 bases, with 7 bases spanning the gap. CDR3 sequence reads: CASSHDNTGELFF. The CDR3 DNA sequence: TGTGCCAGCAGTCACGACAACACCGGGGAGCTGTTTTTT.

The chain links TRBV5-4 to TRBJ2-7, with TRBD1 matching over 7 bases. This CDR3 is built from 14 residues. From germline, CDR1 is SGHNT and CDR2 YYREEE (reference sequence). V was clipped by 1 base and J by 3 bases; unmatched bases: 4. In nucleotides, the CDR3 is TGTGCCAGCAGCTTGAACAGGGGCAGCTACGAGCAGTACTTC. Amino acids: CASSLNRGSYEQYF.